Sequencing of this T cell receptor (beta chain) was carried out in a study of blood T cells in healthy people across ages. Germline values: CDR1 DFQATT, CDR2 SNEGSKA (reference sequence). CDR3 length equals 13 residues. The ends were cut back, 0 bases at V and 5 bases at J, with 11 bases in the middle. Alongside a J-beta primer mix, a sample-barcoded 5' primer served in a second PCR lasting roughly 7 to 12 cycles. Any given sample supplied a minimum of 2.5 million CDR3-containing paired-end reads. TCRdb used MiXCR to reprocess the 5' RACE reads, holding one entry per CDR3 protein. The table has under 2,000,000 distinct CDR3 sequences, about 49% seen once; the top ten hold less than 2.5%.

This sequence joins TRBV20-1 and TRBJ2-7; a possible D gene is TRBD1 (5 bases). This TCR was sampled from a woman aged 40 to 50 in good health. Source material: blood. CDR3 loop: CSARDRVINEQYF. The CDR3 nucleotides are TGCAGTGCTAGAGACAGGGTGATCAACGAGCAGTACTTC.